The 12 T cell receptor beta chains below all came from one sample that was sequenced in a study of blood T cell repertoires in COVID-19. The table came from immunoSEQ multiplex PCR; TCRdb's copy has only in-frame clones and leaves some out. In the table there are more than 200,000 clones, roughly 87% of which are singletons. The material sequenced was PBMCs or T cells enriched from blood (not recorded which). The origin of the receptors is a man under 40 in a cohort exposed to, infected with or recovered from COVID-19 (not recorded which).

The chain uses TRBV5-5 and TRBJ1-1; D is unclear. V gave up 4 bases and J gave up 4 bases, with 14 bases separating them. The germline gives CDR1 SGHKS, CDR2 YYEKEE (reference sequence). This CDR3 is built from 14 residues. Here the CDR3 DNA reads TGTGCCAGCAGCCGTGACTTGGCTGGCACTGAAGCTTTCTTT. It specifies CASSRDLAGTEAFF.

This clone was seen once. The rearrangement joins TRBV6-5 to TRBJ1-1, with D perhaps TRBD1 (5 bases). CDR1 and CDR2 (germline): MNHEY, SVGAGI. The CDR3 loop spans 14 amino acids. Between the trimmed V and J ends, which lost 3 bases and 3 bases, there was a span of 11 bases. CDR3 in amino acids: CASSYTGLDTEAFF. Here the CDR3 DNA reads TGTGCCAGCAGTTATACGGGACTCGACACTGAAGCTTTCTTT.

The CDR3 loop is CATSDVARNEQFF. The CDR3, as DNA: TGTGCCACCAGTGACGTTGCGCGAAATGAGCAGTTCTTC. This chain links TRBV24-1 with TRBJ2-1; D remains ambiguous. Trimming took off 4 bases at V and 7 bases at J, with 10 bases between the two ends. From germline, CDR1 is KGHDR and CDR2 SFDVKD. This CDR3 spans 13 amino acids.

This clone was counted a few times. The rearrangement joins TRBV4-1 to TRBJ2-1; 8 bases line up with TRBD1. There are 16 residues in the CDR3. The germline CDR1 and CDR2 sequences are MGHRA and YSYEKL. The trim removed 3 bases at V and 2 bases at J, leaving 6 bases unmatched. This chain's CDR3 is CASSQSDRVAYNEQFF. Written as DNA, the CDR3 is TGCGCCAGCAGCCAGTCGGACAGGGTTGCCTACAATGAGCAGTTCTTC.

The chain links TRBV27 to TRBJ2-3; D is possibly TRBD1 (5 bases). Germline lookup yields CDR1 MNHEY and CDR2 SMNVEV (reference sequence). With 2 bases removed from V and 6 bases from J, the gap between germline ends came to 15 bases. The CDR3 consists of 15 residues. The CDR3, as DNA: TGTGCCAGCAGTTTAATCCCCTCTGGGGCGGATACGCAGTATTTT. Amino acids: CASSLIPSGADTQYF.

The chain is built from TRBV4-2 and TRBJ1-2, with TRBD1 identical over 8 bases. V shed 4 bases and J 6 bases; nucleotides not matched to a gene: 7. The length of the CDR3 is 14 residues. From germline, CDR1 is LGHNA and CDR2 YNFKEQ. Here the CDR3 reads CASSPRTGLDGYTF. In DNA form, the CDR3 reads TGTGCCAGCAGCCCCCGGACAGGGTTGGATGGCTACACCTTC.

J is TRBJ1-2 and V is TRBV27, with 7 bases matching TRBD1. Germline CDR1 reads MNHEY; CDR2 reads SMNVEV (reference sequence). Unmatched junction bases numbered 8, after V lost 5 bases and J lost 8 bases. The CDR3 is 13 amino acids. The DNA for the CDR3 is TGTGCCAGCAGTGCCCGACAGGGATCGGGCTACACCTTC. The encoded protein is CASSARQGSGYTF.

The rearrangement links TRBV28 to TRBJ2-7, with TRBD1 matching 11 bases. CDR1 MDHEN and CDR2 SYDVKM come from the germline V gene. Losses at the gene ends were 7 bases for V and 3 bases for J; bases not matched to a gene: 5. The CDR3 runs to 14 residues. In nucleotides, the CDR3 is TGTGCCAGCACTTGGACAGGGGGCTACTACGAGCAGTACTTC. The encoded protein is CASTWTGGYYEQYF.

This clone showed up just a few times. The V call is TRBV3-1 (or the pseudogene TRBV3-2), the J call TRBJ2-1; 10 bases align to TRBD2. With V trimmed by 4 bases and J by 7 bases, 7 bases remained unmatched. The germline CDR1 and CDR2 sequences are LGHDT and YNNKEL (reference sequence). The CDR3 spans 15 residues. The CDR3 nucleotides are TGTGCCAGCAGCCCTTTAGCGGGAGGCAAGAATGAGCAGTTCTTC. It encodes CASSPLAGGKNEQFF.

The chain employs TRBV5-1 and TRBJ2-2; 8 bases align to TRBD1. V lost 4 bases to trimming and J lost 0 bases; unmatched junction nucleotides: 11. CDR3 size: 18 residues. Germline V lookup: CDR1 SGHRS, CDR2 YFSETQ. CDR3 sequence (DNA): TGCGCCAGCAGCCACCGTACGACAGGGGCCACGAACACCGGGGAGCTGTTTTTT. Its protein is CASSHRTTGATNTGELFF.

This chain connects TRBV7-2 to TRBJ1-2; TRBD1 matches at 7 bases. Trimming removed 6 bases from V and 8 bases from J; junction bases left unmatched: 9. Germline V gives CDR1 SGHTA, CDR2 FQGNSA. CDR3 length: 13 residues. The chain's CDR3 is CASSRQGVDGYTF. CDR3 in DNA: TGTGCCAGCAGTCGACAGGGAGTGGACGGCTACACCTTC.

This rearrangement joins TRBV2 to TRBJ1-1, with D uncertain. Germline loops: CDR1 SNHLY, CDR2 FYNNEI. V lost 6 bases to trimming and J lost 9 bases, with 17 bases between them. The CDR3 is 13 residues long. The CDR3 DNA is TGTGCCAGCAGCATGGGGAGGGAAAGTCAAGCTTTCTTT. Translated: CASSMGRESQAFF.